A single T cell receptor beta chain is shown here with its context. Its specificity is not known. The identical CDR3 is also encoded by other nucleotide sequences in the sample. Heparinised blood was drawn once per donor, averaging around 110 mL. Sorted CD4+ subsets: naive, central memory, regulatory, stem cell-like memory (CD45RO/CCR7/CD25/CD127/CD95/CD27 panel). The data are from a study of beta chain features in type 1 diabetes. Study outcomes and limitations: Researchers reported that naive, central memory and Treg TCRB repertoires appeared more similar in patients than in healthy donors. A cDNA-based sequencing approach could over-represent cells with high TCR expression.

Of the isolated RNA, all was reverse transcribed, and so the sequenced material was expressed TCRB transcripts. Produced via immunoSEQ multiplex PCR; TCRdb's table is partial and in-frame only. The table shows about 150,000 clones, with around 8% occurring only once. J was trimmed by 4 bases and V by 6 bases; bases with no gene match: 13. The germline CDR1 and CDR2 sequences are KGHSH and LQKENI. The CDR3 is made up of 16 amino acids. The V call is TRBV18, the J call TRBJ2-5, with TRBD1 matching over 8 bases. Sample: central memory CD4+ T cells from blood. The clonotype originates from a man younger than 35 in good health. The CDR3 loop is CASSPPQGARGETQYF. CDR3 nucleotides: TGTGCCAGCTCTCCCCCCCAGGGGGCTAGGGGAGAGACCCAGTACTTC. The full variable domain, in which reference TRBV18 and TRBJ2-5 provide the parts outside the CDR3, is NAGVMQNPRHLVRRRGQEARLRCSPMKGHSHVYWYRQLPEEGLKFMVYLQKENIIDESGMPKERFSAEFPKEGPSILRIQQVVRGDSAAYFCASSPPQGARGETQYFGPGTRLLVL.